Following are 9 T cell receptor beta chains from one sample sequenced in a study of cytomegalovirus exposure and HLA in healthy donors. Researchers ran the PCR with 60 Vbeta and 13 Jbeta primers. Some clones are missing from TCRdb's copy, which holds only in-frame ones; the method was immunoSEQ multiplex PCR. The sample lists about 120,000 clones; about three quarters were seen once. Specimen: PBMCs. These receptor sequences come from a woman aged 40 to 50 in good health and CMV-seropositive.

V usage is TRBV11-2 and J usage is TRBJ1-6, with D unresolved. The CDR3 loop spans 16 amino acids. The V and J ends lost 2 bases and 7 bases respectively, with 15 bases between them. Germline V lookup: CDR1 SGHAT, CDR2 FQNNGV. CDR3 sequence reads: CASSLRARAGNSPLHF. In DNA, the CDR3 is TGTGCCAGCAGCTTACGGGCCCGGGCGGGCAATTCACCCCTCCACTTT.

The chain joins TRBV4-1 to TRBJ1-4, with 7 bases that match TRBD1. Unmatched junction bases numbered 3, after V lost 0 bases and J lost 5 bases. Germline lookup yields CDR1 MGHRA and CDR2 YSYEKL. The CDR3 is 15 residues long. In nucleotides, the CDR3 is TGCGCCAGCAGCCAAGAGCACAGGGGAAATGAAAAACTGTTTTTT. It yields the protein CASSQEHRGNEKLFF.

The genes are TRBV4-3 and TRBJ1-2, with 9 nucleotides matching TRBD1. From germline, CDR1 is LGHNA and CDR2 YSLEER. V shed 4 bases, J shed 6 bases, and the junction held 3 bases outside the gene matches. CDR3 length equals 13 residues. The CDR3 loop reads CASSPGTGNGYTF. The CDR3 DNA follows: TGCGCCAGCAGCCCAGGGACAGGGAATGGCTACACCTTC.

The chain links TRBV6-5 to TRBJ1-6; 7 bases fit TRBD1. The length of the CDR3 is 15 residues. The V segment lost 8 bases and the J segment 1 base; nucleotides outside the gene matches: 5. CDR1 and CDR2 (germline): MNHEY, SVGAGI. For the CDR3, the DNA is TGTGCCAGCGGGAGACAGGGTTCCTATAATTCACCCCTCCACTTT. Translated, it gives CASGRQGSYNSPLHF.

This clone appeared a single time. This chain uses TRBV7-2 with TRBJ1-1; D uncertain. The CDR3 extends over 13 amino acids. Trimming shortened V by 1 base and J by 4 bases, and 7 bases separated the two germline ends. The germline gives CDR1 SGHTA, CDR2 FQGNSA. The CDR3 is CASSLVGPTEAFF. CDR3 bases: TGTGCCAGCAGCTTAGTGGGCCCCACTGAAGCTTTCTTT. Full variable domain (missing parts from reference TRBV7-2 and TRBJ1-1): GAGVSQSPSNKVTEKGKDVELRCDPISGHTALYWYRQSLGQGLEFLIYFQGNSAPDKSGLPSDRFSAERTGGSVSTLTIQRTQQEDSAVYLCASSLVGPTEAFFGQGTRLTVV.

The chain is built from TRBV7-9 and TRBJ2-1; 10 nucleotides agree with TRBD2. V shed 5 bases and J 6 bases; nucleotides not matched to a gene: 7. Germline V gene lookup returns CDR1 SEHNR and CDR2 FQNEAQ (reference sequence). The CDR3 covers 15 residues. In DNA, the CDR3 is TGTGCCAGCAGCCCTACTAGCGGGGCCGCCAATGAGCAGTTCTTC. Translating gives CASSPTSGAANEQFF.

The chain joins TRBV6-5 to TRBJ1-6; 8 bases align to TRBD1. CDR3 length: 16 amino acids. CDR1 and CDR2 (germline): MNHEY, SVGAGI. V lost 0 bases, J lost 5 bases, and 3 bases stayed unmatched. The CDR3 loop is CASSYSTGANNSPLHF. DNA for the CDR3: TGTGCCAGCAGTTACTCGACAGGGGCAAATAATTCACCCCTCCACTTT.

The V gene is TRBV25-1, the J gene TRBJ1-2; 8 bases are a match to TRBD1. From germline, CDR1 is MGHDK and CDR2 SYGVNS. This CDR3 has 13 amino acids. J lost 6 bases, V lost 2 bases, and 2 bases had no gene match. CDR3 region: CASSEAGGDGYTF. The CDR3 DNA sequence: TGTGCCAGCAGTGAAGCAGGGGGCGATGGCTACACCTTC.

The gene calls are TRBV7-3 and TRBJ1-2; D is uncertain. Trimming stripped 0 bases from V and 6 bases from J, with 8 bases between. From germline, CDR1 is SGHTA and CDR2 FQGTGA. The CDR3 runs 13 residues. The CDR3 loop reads CASSLTAGNGYTF. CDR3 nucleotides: TGTGCCAGCAGCTTAACTGCGGGCAATGGCTACACCTTC.